This T cell receptor (beta chain) was observed in a study of T-cell reconstitution after alpha-beta-depleted transplantation in children. General observations from the study: A year had passed since transplant, and T-cell counts and diversity by then came mostly from newly produced T cells. Several hundred expanded graft clones reportedly gave rise to the alpha-beta T cells present about two months after transplant.

As it was prepared, the TCRbeta library received unique molecular identifiers. Each CDR3 protein is one row after TCRdb ran MiXCR on the PCR reads. The top ten hold 0.65% to 0.9% of the sample, which has around 700,000 distinct CDR3 sequences, around 13% seen once. The table lists this clonotype with many counts. Its antigen is as yet unknown. Here the sequenced sample was PBMCs, taken before TCRalphabeta/CD19-depleted stem cell transplant. The receptor comes from a girl aged 2 to 9 with congenital amegakaryocytic thrombocytopenia, due to receive a stem cell transplant.

DNA of the CDR3: TGTGCCAGCAGGCCGGGACTAGCATCAGAGGAGCAGTTCTTC. This translates into CASRPGLASEEQFF. This chain joins TRBV12-3 or TRBV12-4 and TRBJ2-1; TRBD2 agrees at 9 bases. With V trimmed by 6 bases and J by 10 bases, 10 bases remained unmatched. The CDR3 has 14 residues.